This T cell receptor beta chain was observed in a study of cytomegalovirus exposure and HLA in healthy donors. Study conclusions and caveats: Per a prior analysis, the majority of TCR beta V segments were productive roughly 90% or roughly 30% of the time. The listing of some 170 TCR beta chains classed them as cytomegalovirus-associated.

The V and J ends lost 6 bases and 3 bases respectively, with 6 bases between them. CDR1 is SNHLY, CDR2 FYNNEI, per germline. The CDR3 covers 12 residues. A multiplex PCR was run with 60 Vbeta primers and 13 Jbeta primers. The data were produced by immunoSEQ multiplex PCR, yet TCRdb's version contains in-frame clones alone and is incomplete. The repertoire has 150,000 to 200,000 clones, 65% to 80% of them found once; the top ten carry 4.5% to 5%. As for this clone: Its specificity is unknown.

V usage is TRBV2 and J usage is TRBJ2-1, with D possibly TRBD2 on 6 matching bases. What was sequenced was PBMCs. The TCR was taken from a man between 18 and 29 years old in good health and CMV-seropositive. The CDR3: CASRDYYNEQFF. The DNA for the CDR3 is TGTGCCAGCAGGGACTACTACAATGAGCAGTTCTTC.